This T cell receptor beta chain was sequenced for a study of T cells in narcolepsy. Study background: Healthy controls were enrolled alongside patients with narcolepsy type 1 or type 2. General observations from the study: Comparing one patient's CSF and blood CD4+ clonotypes highlighted HCRT- and TRIB2-specific autoreactive clonotypes. Reportedly, autoreactive clonotypes were serially detected in patients' blood but not controls'.

V lost 5 bases to trimming and J lost 4 bases, with 11 bases between them. The length of the CDR3 is 13 residues. Germline V gene sequence: CDR1 SSHAT, CDR2 FNYEAQ (reference sequence). Sequenced by immunoSEQ multiplex PCR; TCRdb stores in-frame clones only, minus some. Of over 7,500 clones listed, about 61% are singletons. On this clone itself: The antigen is unknown. This specimen includes other DNA sequences encoding the same CDR3.

The sequencing sample was made of CD45RA- memory CD8+ T cells from PBMCs. The rearrangement joins TRBV7-7 to TRBJ2-5, with D possibly matching TRBD2 (5 bases). This clonotype was sampled from a human donor with narcolepsy. CDR3: CASSPGGGETQYF. The CDR3 DNA sequence: TGTGCCAGCAGCCCCGGTGGAGGAGAGACCCAGTACTTC.